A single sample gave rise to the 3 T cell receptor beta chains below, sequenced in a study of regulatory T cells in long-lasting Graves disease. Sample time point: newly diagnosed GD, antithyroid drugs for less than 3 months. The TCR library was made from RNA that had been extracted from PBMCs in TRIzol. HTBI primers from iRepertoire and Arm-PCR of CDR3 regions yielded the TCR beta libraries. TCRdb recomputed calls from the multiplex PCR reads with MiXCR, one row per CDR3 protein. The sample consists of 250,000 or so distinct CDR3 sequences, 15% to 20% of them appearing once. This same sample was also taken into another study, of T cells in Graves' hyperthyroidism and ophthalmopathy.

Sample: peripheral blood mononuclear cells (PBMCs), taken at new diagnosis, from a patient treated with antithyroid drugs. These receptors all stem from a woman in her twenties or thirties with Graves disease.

CDR3 region: CASRPNRASGSHEQFF. As DNA, the CDR3 is TGTGCCAGCAGGCCCAACCGGGCTAGCGGGAGCCATGAGCAGTTCTTC. The chain couples TRBV7-2 to TRBJ2-1; TRBD2 matches at 10 bases. Germline-derived CDR1 and CDR2 are SGHTA and FQGNSA. The CDR3 sequence is 16 residues long. Unmatched junction bases numbered 13, after V lost 6 bases and J lost 8 bases. Using reference TRBV7-2 and TRBJ2-1 for the parts outside the CDR3, the full variable domain is GAGVSQSPSNKVTEKGKDVELRCDPISGHTALYWYRQSLGQGLEFLIYFQGNSAPDKSGLPSDRFSAERTGGSVSTLTIQRTQQEDSAVYLCASRPNRASGSHEQFFGPGTRLTVL.

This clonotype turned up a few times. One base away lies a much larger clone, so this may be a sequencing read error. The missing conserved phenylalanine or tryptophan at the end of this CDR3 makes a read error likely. The CDR3 DNA is TGTGCCAGCAGGACGGATCAGGGGGCGGGCGGCTACACCCTC. Protein: CASRTDQGAGGYTL. The V call is TRBV12-3 or TRBV12-4, the J call TRBJ1-2; 8 bases are shared with TRBD1. The CDR3 loop spans 14 amino acids. Trimming took 6 bases from V and 8 from J; bases not matched to a gene: 11.

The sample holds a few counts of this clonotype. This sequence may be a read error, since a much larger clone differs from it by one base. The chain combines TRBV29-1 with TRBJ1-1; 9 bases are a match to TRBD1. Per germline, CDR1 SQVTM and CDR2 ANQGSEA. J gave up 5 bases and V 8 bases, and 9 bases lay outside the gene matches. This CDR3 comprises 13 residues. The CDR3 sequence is CSIVRDRATEAFF. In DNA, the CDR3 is TGCAGCATTGTCAGGGACAGGGCGACTGAAGCTTTCTTT.